This entry describes one TCR beta chain. Its target is not known. The sample belongs to a study of T-cell memory formation after mild COVID-19. Study-level background: TCR clusters largely stayed donor specific.

Whole-study results and caveats: Day 15 to 85 contracting clones showed balanced CD4/CD8; later expanders leaned CD4+. Mainly in CM and EM were contracting CD4+ clones; CD8+ were in EMRA.

Constant-segment primers were used for 5'RACE, and the resulting TCR alpha and TCR beta cDNA libraries carried sample barcodes and UMIs. MiXCR, applied by TCRdb to the 5' RACE reads, yields one record per CDR3 protein. The table records under 250,000 distinct CDR3 sequences, roughly 10% of them present only once. The CDR3 has 13 amino acids. V gave up 7 bases and J gave up 6 bases; unmatched junction bases: 8. Per germline, CDR1 MNHNS and CDR2 SASEGT. Sequencing used PBMCs or a T cell subset sorted from them (not recorded which). The rearrangement uses TRBV6-1 and TRBJ1-1, with 7 bases identical to TRBD1. This TCR came from a man between 18 and 35 years old who had mild COVID-19 (a few samples of this study predate the infection). Cell type and time point are not known. The CDR3 nucleotides are TGTGCCAGCAAAACCGGGACAGTCGCTGAAGCTTTCTTT. Its translation: CASKTGTVAEAFF.